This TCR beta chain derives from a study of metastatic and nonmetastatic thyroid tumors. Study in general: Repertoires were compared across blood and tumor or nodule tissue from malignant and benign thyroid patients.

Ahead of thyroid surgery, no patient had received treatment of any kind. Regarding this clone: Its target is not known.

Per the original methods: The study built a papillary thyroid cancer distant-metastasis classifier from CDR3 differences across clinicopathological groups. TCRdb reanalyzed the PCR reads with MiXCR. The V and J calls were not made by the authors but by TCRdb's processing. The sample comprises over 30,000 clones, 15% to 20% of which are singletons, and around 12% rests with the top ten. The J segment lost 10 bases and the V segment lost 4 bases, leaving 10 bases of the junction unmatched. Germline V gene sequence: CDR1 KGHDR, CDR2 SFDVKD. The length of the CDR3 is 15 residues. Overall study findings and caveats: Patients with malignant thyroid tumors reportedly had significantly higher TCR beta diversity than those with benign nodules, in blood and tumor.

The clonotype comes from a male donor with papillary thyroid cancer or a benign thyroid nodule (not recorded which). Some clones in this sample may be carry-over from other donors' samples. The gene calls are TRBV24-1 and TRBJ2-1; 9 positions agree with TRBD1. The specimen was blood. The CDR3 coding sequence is TGTGCCACCAGTGACCTGGACAGGGGAGTGGAAGAGCAGTTCTTC. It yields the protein CATSDLDRGVEEQFF.